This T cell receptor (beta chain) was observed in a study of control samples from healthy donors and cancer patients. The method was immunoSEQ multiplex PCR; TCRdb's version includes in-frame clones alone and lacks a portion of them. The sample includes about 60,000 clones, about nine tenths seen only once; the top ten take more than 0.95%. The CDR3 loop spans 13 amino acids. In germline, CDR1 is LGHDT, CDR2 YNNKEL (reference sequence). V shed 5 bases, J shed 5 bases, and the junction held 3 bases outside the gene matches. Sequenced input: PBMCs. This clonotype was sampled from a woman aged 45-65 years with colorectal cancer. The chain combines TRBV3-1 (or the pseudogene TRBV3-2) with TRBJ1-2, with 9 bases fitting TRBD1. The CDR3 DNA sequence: TGTGCCAGCAGCTGGGGACAGGGATATGGCTACACCTTC. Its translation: CASSWGQGYGYTF.